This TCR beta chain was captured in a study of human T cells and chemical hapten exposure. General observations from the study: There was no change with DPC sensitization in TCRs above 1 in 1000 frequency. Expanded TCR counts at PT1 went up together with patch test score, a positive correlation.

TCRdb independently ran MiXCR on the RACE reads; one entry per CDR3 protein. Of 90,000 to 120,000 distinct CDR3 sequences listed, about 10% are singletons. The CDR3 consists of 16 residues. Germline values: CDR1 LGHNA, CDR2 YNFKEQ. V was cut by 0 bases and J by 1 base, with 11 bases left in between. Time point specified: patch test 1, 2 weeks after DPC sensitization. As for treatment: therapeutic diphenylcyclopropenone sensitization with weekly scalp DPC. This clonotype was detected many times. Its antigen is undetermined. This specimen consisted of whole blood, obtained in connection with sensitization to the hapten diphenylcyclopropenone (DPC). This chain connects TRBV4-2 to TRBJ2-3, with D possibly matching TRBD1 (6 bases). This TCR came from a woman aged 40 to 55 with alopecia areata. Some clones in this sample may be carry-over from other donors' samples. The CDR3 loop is CASSQDLAGGTDTQYF. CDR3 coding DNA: TGTGCCAGCAGCCAAGATTTGGCAGGGGGCACAGATACGCAGTATTTT.